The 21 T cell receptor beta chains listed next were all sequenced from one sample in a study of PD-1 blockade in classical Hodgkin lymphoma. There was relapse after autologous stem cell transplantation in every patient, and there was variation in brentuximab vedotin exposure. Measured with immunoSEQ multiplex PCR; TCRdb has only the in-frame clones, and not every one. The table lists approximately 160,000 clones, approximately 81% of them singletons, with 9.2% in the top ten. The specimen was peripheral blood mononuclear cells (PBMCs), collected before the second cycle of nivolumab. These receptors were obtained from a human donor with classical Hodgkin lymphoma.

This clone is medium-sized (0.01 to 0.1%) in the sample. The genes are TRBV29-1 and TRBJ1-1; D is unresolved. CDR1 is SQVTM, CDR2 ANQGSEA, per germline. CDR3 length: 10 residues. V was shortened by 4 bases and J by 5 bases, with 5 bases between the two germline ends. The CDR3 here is CSVANTEAFF. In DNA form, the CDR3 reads TGCAGCGTTGCGAATACTGAAGCTTTCTTT.

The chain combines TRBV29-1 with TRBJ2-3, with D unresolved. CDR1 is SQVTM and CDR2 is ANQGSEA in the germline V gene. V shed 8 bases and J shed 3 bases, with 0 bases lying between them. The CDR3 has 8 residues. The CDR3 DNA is TGCAGCACAGATACGCAGTATTTT. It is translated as CSTDTQYF.

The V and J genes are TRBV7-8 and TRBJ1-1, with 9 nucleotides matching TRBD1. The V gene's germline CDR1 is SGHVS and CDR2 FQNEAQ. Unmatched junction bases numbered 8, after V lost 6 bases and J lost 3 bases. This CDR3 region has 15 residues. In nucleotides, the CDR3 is TGTGCCAGCAGACGGACAGGGGTAAAGGACACTGAAGCTTTCTTT. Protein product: CASRRTGVKDTEAFF. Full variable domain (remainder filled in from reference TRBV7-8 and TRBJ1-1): GAGVSQSPRYKVAKRGQDVALRCDPISGHVSLFWYQQALGQGPEFLTYFQNEAQLDKSGLPSDRFFAERPEGSVSTLKIQRTQQEDSAVYLCASRRTGVKDTEAFFGQGTRLTVV.

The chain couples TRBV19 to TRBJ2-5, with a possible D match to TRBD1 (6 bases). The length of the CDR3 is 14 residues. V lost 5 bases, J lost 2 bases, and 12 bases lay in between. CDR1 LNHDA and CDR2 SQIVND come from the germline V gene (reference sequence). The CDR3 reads CASSGQGHQETQYF. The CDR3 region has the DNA TGTGCCAGTAGTGGGCAGGGACATCAAGAGACCCAGTACTTC.

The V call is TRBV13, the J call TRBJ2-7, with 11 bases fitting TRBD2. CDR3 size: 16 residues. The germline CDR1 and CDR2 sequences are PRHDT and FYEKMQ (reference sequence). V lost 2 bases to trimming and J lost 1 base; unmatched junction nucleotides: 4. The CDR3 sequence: CASSLRRLAGSYEQYF. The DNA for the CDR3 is TGTGCCAGCAGCTTAAGGCGACTAGCGGGGTCCTACGAGCAGTACTTC.

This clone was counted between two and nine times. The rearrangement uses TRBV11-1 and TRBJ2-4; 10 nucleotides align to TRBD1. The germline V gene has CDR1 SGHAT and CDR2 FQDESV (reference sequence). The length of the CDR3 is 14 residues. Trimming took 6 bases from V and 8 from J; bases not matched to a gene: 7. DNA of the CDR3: TGTGCCAGCAGACCTCAGGACAGGGGGGACATTCAGTACTTC. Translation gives CASRPQDRGDIQYF.

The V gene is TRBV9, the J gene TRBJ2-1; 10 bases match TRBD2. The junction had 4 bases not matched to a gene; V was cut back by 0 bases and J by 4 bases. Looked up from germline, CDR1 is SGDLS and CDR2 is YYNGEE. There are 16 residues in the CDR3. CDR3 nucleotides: TGTGCCAGCAGCGTAGACCAGCGGGGGGGTTACAATGAGCAGTTCTTC. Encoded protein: CASSVDQRGGYNEQFF.

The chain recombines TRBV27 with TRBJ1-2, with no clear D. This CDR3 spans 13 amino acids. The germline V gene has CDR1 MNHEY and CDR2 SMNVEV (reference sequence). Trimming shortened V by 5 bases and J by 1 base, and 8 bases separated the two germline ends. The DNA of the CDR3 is TGTGCCAGCAGTCCTCATCTTAACTATGGCTACACCTTC. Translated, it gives CASSPHLNYGYTF.

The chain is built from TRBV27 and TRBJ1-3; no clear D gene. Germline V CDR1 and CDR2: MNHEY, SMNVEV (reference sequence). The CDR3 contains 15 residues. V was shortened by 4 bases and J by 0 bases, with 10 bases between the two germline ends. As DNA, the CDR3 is TGTGCCAGCAGTTCCGCATATCGCTCTGGAAACACCATATATTTT. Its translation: CASSSAYRSGNTIYF.

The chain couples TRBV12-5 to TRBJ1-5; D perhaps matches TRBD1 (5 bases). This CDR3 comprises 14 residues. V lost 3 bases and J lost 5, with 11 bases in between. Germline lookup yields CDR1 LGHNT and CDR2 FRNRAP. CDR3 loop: CASGFSAGHQPQHF. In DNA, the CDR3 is TGTGCTAGTGGTTTTTCGGCAGGGCATCAGCCCCAGCATTTT.

The CDR3 loop reads CASSLGVMNEQFF. The CDR3 region has the DNA TGTGCCAGCAGCTTAGGCGTAATGAATGAGCAGTTCTTC. V gene TRBV11-2 combines with J gene TRBJ2-1; the D is unclear. Trimming took off 1 base at V and 7 bases at J, with 8 bases between the two ends. The CDR3 extends over 13 amino acids. The germline V gene has CDR1 SGHAT and CDR2 FQNNGV.

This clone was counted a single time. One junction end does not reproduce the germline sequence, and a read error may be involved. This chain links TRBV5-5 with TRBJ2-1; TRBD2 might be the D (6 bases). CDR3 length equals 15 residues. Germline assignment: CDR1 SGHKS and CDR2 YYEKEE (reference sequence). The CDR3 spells CARSFSRDSYNEQFF. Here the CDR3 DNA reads TGTGCCAGAAGCTTTTCGCGGGACTCGTACAATGAGCAGTTCTTC. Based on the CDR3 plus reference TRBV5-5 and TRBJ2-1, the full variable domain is DAGVTQSPTHLIKTRGQQVTLRCSPISGHKSVSWYQQVLGQGPQFIFQYYEKEERGRGNFPDRFSARQFPNYSSELNVNALLLGDSALYLCARSFSRDSYNEQFFGPGTRLTVL.

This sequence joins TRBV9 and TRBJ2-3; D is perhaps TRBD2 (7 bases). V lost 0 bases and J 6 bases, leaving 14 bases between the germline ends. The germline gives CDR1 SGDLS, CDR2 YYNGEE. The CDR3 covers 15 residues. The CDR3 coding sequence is TGTGCCAGCAGCGTAGATGGGGGGGCTGAGGATACGCAGTATTTT. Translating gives CASSVDGGAEDTQYF.

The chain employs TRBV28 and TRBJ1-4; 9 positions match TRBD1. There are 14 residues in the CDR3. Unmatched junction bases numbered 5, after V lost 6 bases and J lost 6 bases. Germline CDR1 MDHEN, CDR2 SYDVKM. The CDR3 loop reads CASRTTGGHEKLFF. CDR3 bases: TGTGCCAGCAGGACGACAGGGGGGCATGAAAAACTGTTTTTT.

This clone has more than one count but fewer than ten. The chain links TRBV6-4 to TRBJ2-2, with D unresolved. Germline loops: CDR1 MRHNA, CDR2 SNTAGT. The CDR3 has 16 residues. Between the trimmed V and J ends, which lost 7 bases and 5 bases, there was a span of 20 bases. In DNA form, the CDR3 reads TGTGCCAGCAAGAAAGAAGGGATTAGTGGTACCGGGGAGCTGTTTTTT. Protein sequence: CASKKEGISGTGELFF.

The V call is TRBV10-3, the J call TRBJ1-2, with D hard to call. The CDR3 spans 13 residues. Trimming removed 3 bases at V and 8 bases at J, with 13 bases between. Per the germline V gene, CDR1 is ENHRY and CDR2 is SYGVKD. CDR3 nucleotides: TGTGCCATCAGTGAAATGTCGGTTCGAGGCTACACCTTC. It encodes CAISEMSVRGYTF.

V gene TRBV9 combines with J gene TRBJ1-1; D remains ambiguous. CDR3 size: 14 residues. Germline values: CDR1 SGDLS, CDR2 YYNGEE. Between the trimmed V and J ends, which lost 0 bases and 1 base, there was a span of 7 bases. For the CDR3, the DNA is TGTGCCAGCAGCGTAGGGCAGGCGAACACTGAAGCTTTCTTT. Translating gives CASSVGQANTEAFF.

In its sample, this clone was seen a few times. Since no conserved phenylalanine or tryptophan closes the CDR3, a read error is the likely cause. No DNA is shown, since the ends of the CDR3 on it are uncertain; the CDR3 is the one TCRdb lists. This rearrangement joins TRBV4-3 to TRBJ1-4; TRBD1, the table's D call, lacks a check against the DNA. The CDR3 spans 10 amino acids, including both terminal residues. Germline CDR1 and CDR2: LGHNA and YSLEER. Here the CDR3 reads CASSQDSGRL.

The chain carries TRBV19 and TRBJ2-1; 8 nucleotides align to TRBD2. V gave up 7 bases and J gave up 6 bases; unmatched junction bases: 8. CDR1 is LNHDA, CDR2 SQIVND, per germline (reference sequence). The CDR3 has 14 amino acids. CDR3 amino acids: CASKRSGRSNEQFF. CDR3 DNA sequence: TGTGCCAGTAAACGAAGCGGGAGAAGCAATGAGCAGTTCTTC.

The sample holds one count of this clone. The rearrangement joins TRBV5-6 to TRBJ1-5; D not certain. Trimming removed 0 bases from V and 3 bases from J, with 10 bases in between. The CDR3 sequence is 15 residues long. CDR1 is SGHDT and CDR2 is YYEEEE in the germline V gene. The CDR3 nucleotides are TGTGCCAGCAGCTTGGGTCCGGCGGACAATCAGCCCCAGCATTTT. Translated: CASSLGPADNQPQHF.

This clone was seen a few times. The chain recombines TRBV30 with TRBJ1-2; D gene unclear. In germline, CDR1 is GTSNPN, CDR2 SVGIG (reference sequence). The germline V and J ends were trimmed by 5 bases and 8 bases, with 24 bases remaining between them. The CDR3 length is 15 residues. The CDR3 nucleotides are TGTGCCTGGGCCGCCCCACAAGGGCCTCTGTTCGGCTACACCTTC. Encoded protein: CAWAAPQGPLFGYTF.